These 30 T cell receptor beta chains share one sample of origin, sequenced in a study of CD8 T cells in Susac syndrome. Reverse transcription of roughly 0.5 to 1 ug RNA was carried out with random hexamers. TCRdb passed the immunoSEQ multiplex PCR reads through MiXCR, listing each CDR3 protein once. The sample carries more than 200,000 distinct CDR3 sequences, around 93% recorded once. Specimen: CD4+ T cells from PBMCs. The receptors were sampled from a human donor with multiple sclerosis.

This chain connects TRBV18 to TRBJ1-1; D is undetermined. V gave up 3 bases and J gave up 4 bases, with 12 bases separating them. The CDR3 has 14 residues. Germline V gives CDR1 KGHSH, CDR2 LQKENI. The CDR3, as DNA: TGTGCCAGCTCACCTCCCCGGGCCGGCACTGAAGCTTTCTTT. It encodes CASSPPRAGTEAFF.

The chain recombines TRBV20-1 with TRBJ2-7; D gene ambiguous. Germline loops: CDR1 DFQATT, CDR2 SNEGSKA (reference sequence). V lost 6 bases and J lost 2, with 14 bases in between. This CDR3 has 13 amino acids. The CDR3 loop reads CSAPSDTAYEQYF. CDR3 DNA: TGCAGTGCCCCCTCCGACACCGCCTACGAGCAGTACTTC.

This clonotype has just one count. V gene TRBV12-3 or TRBV12-4 combines with J gene TRBJ2-7, with D perhaps being TRBD1 or TRBD2 (5 bases each). V was trimmed by 6 bases and J by 5 bases, leaving 14 bases between them. This CDR3 is built from 13 residues. The DNA of the CDR3 is TGTGCCAGCAGGTCCGGGACGGAGGACGAGCAGTACTTC. As protein: CASRSGTEDEQYF.

This chain joins TRBV5-1 and TRBJ2-5; the D call may be TRBD1 or TRBD2 (5 bases each). The CDR3 length is 14 residues. The V gene lost 4 bases and the J gene lost 5 bases, with 15 bases spanning the gap. Germline V lookup: CDR1 SGHRS, CDR2 YFSETQ. The CDR3 region is CASSPDSPGETQYF. The CDR3 nucleotides are TGCGCCAGCAGCCCCGACAGCCCGGGGGAGACCCAGTACTTC. Variable domain in full (rest from reference TRBV5-1 and TRBJ2-5): KAGVTQTPRYLIKTRGQQVTLSCSPISGHRSVSWYQQTPGQGLQFLFEYFSETQRNKGNFPGRFSGRQFSNSRSEMNVSTLELGDSALYLCASSPDSPGETQYFGPGTRLLVL.

The chain is built from TRBV5-1 and TRBJ1-2; 7 bases match TRBD1. Losses at the gene ends were 0 bases for V and 4 bases for J; bases not matched to a gene: 6. CDR3 length: 15 residues. Germline lookup yields CDR1 SGHRS and CDR2 YFSETQ. The CDR3 coding sequence is TGCGCCAGCAGCTTGGAGCAGGGGGGGATCTATGGCTACACCTTC. Its translation: CASSLEQGGIYGYTF.

The J gene is TRBJ2-6, the V gene TRBV3-1; no clear D. The CDR3 has 16 amino acids. Trimming left V 2 bases short and J 2 bases short, with 10 bases between. The germline V gene has CDR1 LGHDT and CDR2 YNNKEL (reference sequence). CDR3 protein: CASSQPRVPGANVLTF. The CDR3 DNA reads TGTGCCAGCAGCCAACCGCGTGTGCCTGGGGCCAACGTCCTGACTTTC. Full variable domain (outside the CDR3, taken from reference TRBV3-1 and TRBJ2-6): DTAVSQTPKYLVTQMGNDKSIKCEQNLGHDTMYWYKQDSKKFLKIMFSYNNKELIINETVPNRFSPKSPDKAHLNLHINSLELGDSAVYFCASSQPRVPGANVLTFGAGSRLTVL.

The chain links TRBV3-1 to TRBJ2-7; D is uncertain. The length of the CDR3 is 16 residues. The V gene lost 0 bases and the J gene lost 5 bases, with 17 bases spanning the gap. Germline V gene lookup returns CDR1 LGHDT and CDR2 YNNKEL (reference sequence). In nucleotides, the CDR3 is TGTGCCAGCAGCCAAGACCCCTTTGGAGCCCGCGACGAGCAGTACTTC. This translates into CASSQDPFGARDEQYF.

The V call is TRBV19, the J call TRBJ1-1; D perhaps matches TRBD1 (6 bases). The CDR3 loop spans 16 amino acids. V dropped 7 bases and J dropped 1 base, with 19 bases sitting between them. Germline V gives CDR1 LNHDA, CDR2 SQIVND (reference sequence). The CDR3 region has the DNA TGTGCCAGTACCCCGGGCAGGGGAATCCCGAACACTGAAGCTTTCTTT. Amino acids: CASTPGRGIPNTEAFF. The variable domain in full, completed from reference TRBV19 and TRBJ1-1, reads DGGITQSPKYLFRKEGQNVTLSCEQNLNHDAMYWYRQDPGQGLRLIYYSQIVNDFQKGDIAEGYSVSREKKESFPLTVTSAQKNPTAFYLCASTPGRGIPNTEAFFGQGTRLTVV.

The chain is built from TRBV12-3 or TRBV12-4 and TRBJ1-5; maybe TRBD1 (6 bases). The CDR3 consists of 13 residues. V lost 2 bases and J 6 bases, leaving 8 bases between the germline ends. The CDR3 DNA sequence: TGTGCCAGCAGTTTACAGGGGAGTCAGCCCCAGCATTTT. Translating gives CASSLQGSQPQHF.

This chain joins TRBV9 and TRBJ1-6; D perhaps matches TRBD1 (6 bases). CDR1 and CDR2 (germline): SGDLS, YYNGEE. Trimming pared 3 bases from V and 7 bases from J, leaving 14 bases between. The CDR3 runs 15 residues. DNA for the CDR3: TGTGCCAGCAGCGCCACTGGACAGCCAAATTCACCCCTCCACTTT. Translating gives CASSATGQPNSPLHF.

This chain connects TRBV11-3 to TRBJ2-1; 11 bases align to TRBD2. The CDR3 totals 15 residues. Trimming at V came to 4 bases and at J to 5 bases, leaving 4 bases not matched to a gene. Germline V gene sequence: CDR1 SGHNT, CDR2 YENEEA. CDR3 coding DNA: TGTGCCAGCAGCTCAGGACTAGCGGGCCACAATGAGCAGTTCTTC. This codes for CASSSGLAGHNEQFF.

The rearrangement links TRBV19 to TRBJ2-3; 7 bases match TRBD1. The junction had 7 bases not matched to a gene; V was cut back by 4 bases and J by 0 bases. Germline CDR1 is LNHDA and CDR2 is SQIVND (reference sequence). This CDR3 contains 16 residues. The CDR3 DNA sequence: TGTGCCAGTAGTAGCTTAACAGGGGCCAGCACAGATACGCAGTATTTT. Protein sequence: CASSSLTGASTDTQYF.

The count of this clonotype is one. CDR3 DNA: TGTGCCAGCAGCTTGGATCCGCCCGACAGGGGAGGCAAAAACATTCAGTACTTC. This encodes CASSLDPPDRGGKNIQYF. The genes are TRBV5-4 and TRBJ2-4; 8 bases are shared with TRBD1. CDR3 size: 18 residues. The V gene end was trimmed by 0 bases and the J gene end by 3 bases; junction bases not matched to a gene: 11. The germline gives CDR1 SGHNT, CDR2 YYREEE (reference sequence). Full variable domain (outside the CDR3, taken from reference TRBV5-4 and TRBJ2-4): ETGVTQSPTHLIKTRGQQVTLRCSSQSGHNTVSWYQQALGQGPQFIFQYYREEENGRGNFPPRFSGLQFPNYSSELNVNALELDDSALYLCASSLDPPDRGGKNIQYFGAGTRLSVL.

This chain connects TRBV29-1 to TRBJ1-6, with D unresolved. The length of the CDR3 is 14 residues. Trimming pared 0 bases from V and 6 bases from J, leaving 9 bases between. Germline CDR1 and CDR2: SQVTM and ANQGSEA. The CDR3 DNA sequence: TGCAGCGTTGAAGATGGTCAGACTAATTCACCCCTCCACTTT. It encodes CSVEDGQTNSPLHF.

V usage is TRBV6-6 and J usage is TRBJ2-6; D might be TRBD1 (6 bases). CDR3 length: 16 amino acids. The germline gives CDR1 MNHNY, CDR2 SVGAGI (reference sequence). Trimming stripped 5 bases from V and 0 bases from J, with 11 bases between. The CDR3 is CASSGGQNSGANVLTF. CDR3 DNA sequence: TGTGCCAGCAGTGGCGGACAGAACTCTGGGGCCAACGTCCTGACTTTC.

The chain employs TRBV12-3 or TRBV12-4 and TRBJ1-2, with 7 bases matching TRBD1. V gave up 4 bases and J gave up 4 bases; unmatched junction bases: 27. The CDR3 is made up of 21 amino acids. For the CDR3, the DNA is TGTGCCAGCAGTTACCGAACTAGGGGGCTGCTGCTCCACCAGGAGGTCTATGGCTACACCTTC. Protein sequence: CASSYRTRGLLLHQEVYGYTF.

J is TRBJ1-5 and V is TRBV2; TRBD1 aligns across 7 bases. The ends lost 7 bases at V and 6 bases at J; junction bases unmatched: 9. The CDR3 contains 14 residues. Looked up from germline, CDR1 is SNHLY and CDR2 is FYNNEI. The DNA of the CDR3 is TGTGCCAGCATAGGCAGGGGGGTGGGTCAGCCCCAGCATTTT. This translates into CASIGRGVGQPQHF.

This chain uses TRBV7-3 with TRBJ1-5; no clear D. V lost 2 bases, J lost 3 bases, and 5 bases lay in between. Germline values: CDR1 SGHTA, CDR2 FQGTGA. This CDR3 region has 13 residues. The CDR3 spells CASSLEPNQPQHF. CDR3 in DNA: TGTGCCAGCAGCTTAGAACCCAATCAGCCCCAGCATTTT.

V usage is TRBV3-1 and J usage is TRBJ2-5; 7 bases are shared with TRBD2. The germline gives CDR1 LGHDT, CDR2 YNNKEL (reference sequence). J was trimmed by 5 bases and V by 4 bases; bases with no gene match: 7. The CDR3 loop spans 14 amino acids. The CDR3 DNA reads as TGTGCCAGCAGCCGAGAGACTAGCCGGGAGACCCAGTACTTC. Protein sequence: CASSRETSRETQYF.

A note on this clonotype: The junction shows a germline mismatch at one end, possibly a read error. This chain connects TRBV12-3 or TRBV12-4 to TRBJ1-5, with 7 nucleotides matching TRBD1. The CDR3 is made up of 14 amino acids. CDR3 bases: TGTGCCAGCAGGTTAGGACAGGACGATCAGCCCCAGCATTTT. Protein: CASRLGQDDQPQHF.

This clonotype was seen just once. The genes are TRBV18 and TRBJ1-1, with D unclear. Germline assignment: CDR1 KGHSH and CDR2 LQKENI. Between the trimmed V and J ends, which lost 3 bases and 0 bases, there was a span of 11 bases. This CDR3 contains 15 residues. The CDR3 protein is CASSPMAAVNTEAFF. In DNA, the CDR3 is TGTGCCAGCTCACCTATGGCGGCTGTGAACACTGAAGCTTTCTTT.

This chain links TRBV20-1 with TRBJ2-1, with D hard to call. Germline lookup yields CDR1 DFQATT and CDR2 SNEGSKA (reference sequence). V dropped 0 bases and J dropped 2 bases, with 8 bases sitting between them. The CDR3 extends over 14 amino acids. Here the CDR3 reads CSARDTATYNEQFF. CDR3 nucleotides: TGCAGTGCTAGAGACACAGCAACCTACAATGAGCAGTTCTTC.

The CDR3 sequence: CASSLPQGLRNTEAFF. The CDR3 DNA sequence: TGTGCCAGCAGCTTGCCCCAGGGACTTCGGAACACTGAAGCTTTCTTT. The V call is TRBV5-5, the J call TRBJ1-1; a weak D match, TRBD1 (5 bases). V was clipped by 1 base and J by 1 base, with 14 bases between them. This CDR3 has 16 amino acids. Germline V lookup: CDR1 SGHKS, CDR2 YYEKEE (reference sequence).

This chain joins TRBV5-4 and TRBJ2-7, with 9 bases lining up with TRBD1. Germline loops: CDR1 SGHNT, CDR2 YYREEE (reference sequence). The length of the CDR3 is 15 residues. Trimming removed 4 bases from V and 7 bases from J; junction bases left unmatched: 12. CDR3 in DNA: TGTGCCAGCAGCGGTGGACAGGGGAATCCAGCAGAGCAGTACTTC. Its translation is CASSGGQGNPAEQYF.

The chain carries TRBV9 and TRBJ2-6, with D hard to call. Trimming pared 0 bases from V and 1 base from J, leaving 8 bases between. This CDR3 contains 16 residues. The V gene's germline CDR1 is SGDLS and CDR2 YYNGEE. The chain's CDR3 is CASSVAGRSGANVLTF. For the CDR3, the DNA is TGTGCCAGCAGCGTAGCGGGCAGGTCTGGGGCCAACGTCCTGACTTTC.

The chain has TRBV12-5 and TRBJ2-2; D gene ambiguous. The CDR3 contains 14 residues. V gave up 4 bases and J gave up 3 bases, with 9 bases separating them. Germline CDR1 LGHNT, CDR2 FRNRAP. DNA for the CDR3: TGTGCTAGTGGTTCCTTACGGCACACCGGGGAGCTGTTTTTT. Amino acids: CASGSLRHTGELFF.

The chain links TRBV19 to TRBJ1-5; D gene unclear. Trimming removed 6 bases at V and 4 bases at J, with 25 bases between. This CDR3 has 18 residues. Germline assignment: CDR1 LNHDA and CDR2 SQIVND (reference sequence). The CDR3 region has the DNA TGTGCCAGTAGCTCCCTTTTTGGACCACAAATCGGGAATCAGCCCCAGCATTTT. Translating gives CASSSLFGPQIGNQPQHF.

This clonotype was seen just once. The CDR3 reads CASSHLGGPGETQYF. DNA of the CDR3: TGTGCCAGCAGCCACCTCGGGGGGCCGGGGGAGACCCAGTACTTC. The chain links TRBV9 to TRBJ2-5; a possible D gene is TRBD2 (7 bases). V was trimmed by 4 bases and J by 5 bases, leaving 18 bases between them. The CDR3 is made up of 15 amino acids. Germline values: CDR1 SGDLS, CDR2 YYNGEE.

This chain joins TRBV30 and TRBJ2-1; 7 bases map to TRBD2. The trim removed 4 bases at V and 4 bases at J, leaving 10 bases unmatched. Germline CDR1 and CDR2: GTSNPN and SVGIG (reference sequence). CDR3 length: 15 residues. The CDR3 here is CAWIVSYGGYNEQFF. In DNA form, the CDR3 reads TGTGCCTGGATCGTGTCCTACGGGGGGTACAATGAGCAGTTCTTC.

This clonotype was observed a few times. The chain is built from TRBV15 and TRBJ1-2; 7 bases match TRBD1. This CDR3 region has 13 residues. After removal of 7 bases from V and 11 bases from J, the junction contained 13 bases not matched to a gene. Per germline, CDR1 LNHNV and CDR2 YYDKDF (reference sequence). CDR3 sequence: CATTPVTGPPYTF. The CDR3 DNA reads as TGTGCCACCACCCCCGTGACAGGGCCTCCTTACACCTTC. Variable domain in full (rest from reference TRBV15 and TRBJ1-2): DAMVIQNPRYQVTQFGKPVTLSCSQTLNHNVMYWYQQKSSQAPKLLFHYYDKDFNNEADTPDNFQSRRPNTSFCFLDIRSPGLGDTAMYLCATTPVTGPPYTFGSGTRLTVV.